This TCR beta chain stems from a study of T cell repertoires in cytomegalovirus infection. TCRdb called the reads again in MiXCR, with one record for every CDR3 protein. The sample lists about 150,000 distinct CDR3 sequences, about 25% occurring once. Regarding this clonotype: Its antigen is as yet unknown.

Germline-derived CDR1 and CDR2 are MNHEY and SVGEGT. V gave up 7 bases and J gave up 2 bases, with 18 bases separating them. The CDR3 totals 17 residues. Study-wide results and caveats: HLA-C-restricted, CMV-specific TCR beta clonotypes were dominant ex vivo. CMV carriers having the relevant HLA were flagged by cumulative public TCR beta family frequency.

Sequences were obtained from PBMCs. The receptor was derived from a human donor in good health (CMV status not recorded). Some clones in this sample may be carry-over from other donors' samples. The chain carries TRBV6-2 or TRBV6-3 and TRBJ2-6, with D perhaps matching TRBD2 (5 bases). CDR3 in DNA: TGTGCCAGCAACCCTCCTCTACGGGGAACTGGGGCCAACGTCCTGACTTTC. Translating it yields CASNPPLRGTGANVLTF.